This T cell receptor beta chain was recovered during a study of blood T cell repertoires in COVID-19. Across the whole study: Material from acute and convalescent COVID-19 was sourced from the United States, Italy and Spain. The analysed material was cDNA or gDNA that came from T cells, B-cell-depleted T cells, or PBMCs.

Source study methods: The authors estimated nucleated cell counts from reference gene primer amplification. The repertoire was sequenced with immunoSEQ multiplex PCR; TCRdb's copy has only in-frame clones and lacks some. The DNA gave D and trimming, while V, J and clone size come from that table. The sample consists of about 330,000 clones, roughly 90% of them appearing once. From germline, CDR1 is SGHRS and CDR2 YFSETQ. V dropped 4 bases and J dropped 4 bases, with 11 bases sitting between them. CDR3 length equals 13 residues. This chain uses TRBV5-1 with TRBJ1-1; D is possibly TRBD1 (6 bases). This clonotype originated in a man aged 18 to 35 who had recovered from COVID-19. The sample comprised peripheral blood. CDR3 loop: CASSVGTPTEAFF. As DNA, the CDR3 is TGCGCCAGCAGCGTCGGGACACCCACTGAAGCTTTCTTT.